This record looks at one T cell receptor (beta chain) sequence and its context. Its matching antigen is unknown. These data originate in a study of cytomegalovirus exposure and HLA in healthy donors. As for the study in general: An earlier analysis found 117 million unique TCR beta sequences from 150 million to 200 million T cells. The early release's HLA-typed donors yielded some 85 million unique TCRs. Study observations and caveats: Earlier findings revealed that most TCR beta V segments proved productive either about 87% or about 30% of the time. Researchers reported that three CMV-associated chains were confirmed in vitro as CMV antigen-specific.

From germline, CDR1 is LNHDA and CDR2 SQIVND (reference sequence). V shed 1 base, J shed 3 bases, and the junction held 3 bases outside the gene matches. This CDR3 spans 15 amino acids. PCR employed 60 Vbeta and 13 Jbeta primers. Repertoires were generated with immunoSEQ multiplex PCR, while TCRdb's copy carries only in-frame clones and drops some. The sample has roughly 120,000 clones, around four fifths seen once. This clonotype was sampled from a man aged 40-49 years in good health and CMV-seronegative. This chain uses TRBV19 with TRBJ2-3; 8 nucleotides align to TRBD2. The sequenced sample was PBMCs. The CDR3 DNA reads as TGTGCCAGTAGTATAGCCGGGACTAGAACAGATACGCAGTATTTT. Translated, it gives CASSIAGTRTDTQYF.